The 4 T cell receptor beta chains below were found in one sample sequenced in a study of T-cell memory formation after mild COVID-19. TCRdb processed the 5' RACE reads anew with MiXCR; each CDR3 protein has one entry. The table shows tens of thousands of distinct CDR3 sequences, with 6% to 6.5% occurring only once. The sequenced material came from PBMCs or a T cell subset sorted from them (not recorded which). All receptors derive from an adult who had mild COVID-19 (a few samples of this study predate the infection). Cell type and time point are not known.

The gene calls are TRBV2 and TRBJ2-7; TRBD1 might be the D (6 bases). Per germline, CDR1 SNHLY and CDR2 FYNNEI. V was cut by 5 bases and J by 2 bases, with 16 bases left in between. The CDR3 runs 15 residues. The CDR3 DNA sequence: TGTGCCAGCAGTTCCGAGACAGGCGCAACCTACGAGCAGTACTTC. This encodes CASSSETGATYEQYF.

The chain is built from TRBV5-1 and TRBJ1-1; 9 bases are shared with TRBD1. The CDR3 spans 15 residues. With 4 bases clipped from V and 0 bases from J, the junction kept 4 bases outside the gene matches. Germline values: CDR1 SGHRS, CDR2 YFSETQ. CDR3 coding DNA: TGCGCCAGCAGCCCGGGACAGGGAGTGAACACTGAAGCTTTCTTT. Residues: CASSPGQGVNTEAFF.

This clonotype has more than one count but fewer than ten. The chain uses TRBV29-1 and TRBJ1-5; TRBD1 might be the D (6 bases). V gave up 5 bases and J gave up 3 bases, with 8 bases separating them. The CDR3 covers 12 residues. Looked up from germline, CDR1 is SQVTM and CDR2 is ANQGSEA. This chain's CDR3 is CSVRTDNQPQHF. The CDR3 bases are TGCAGCGTTAGGACAGACAATCAGCCCCAGCATTTT.

The rearrangement uses TRBV27 and TRBJ1-5, with D perhaps matching TRBD1 (6 bases). The CDR3 consists of 16 residues. Germline values: CDR1 MNHEY, CDR2 SMNVEV (reference sequence). V was pared by 8 bases and J by 5 bases, with 22 bases between. This chain's CDR3 is CASSLGRGRMHQPQHF. CDR3 nucleotides: TGTGCCAGCTCCCTCGGCAGGGGACGGATGCATCAGCCCCAGCATTTT.